The source of this T cell receptor (beta chain) is a study of Ad26.COV2.S vaccination and SARS-CoV-2 variants. V was clipped by 1 base and J by 4 bases, with 13 bases between them. CDR3 length: 15 amino acids. CDR1 and CDR2 (germline): SNHLY, FYNNEI. The method was immunoSEQ multiplex PCR; TCRdb's version includes in-frame clones alone and lacks a portion of them. The sample consists of approximately 400,000 clones, about 91% of them appearing once. The specimen comprised peripheral blood, sampled after recovery from COVID-19. V usage is TRBV2 and J usage is TRBJ1-1; a possible D gene is TRBD1 (5 bases). The TCR sequence derives from a human donor who had recovered from COVID-19. The chain's CDR3 is CASSEDSGGTTEAFF. The DNA of the CDR3 is TGTGCCAGCAGTGAAGACTCCGGGGGTACCACTGAAGCTTTCTTT. The whole variable domain, filled in from reference TRBV2 and TRBJ1-1, reads EPEVTQTPSHQVTQMGQEVILRCVPISNHLYFYWYRQILGQKVEFLVSFYNNEISEKSEIFDDQFSVERPDGSNFTLKIRSTKLEDSAMYFCASSEDSGGTTEAFFGQGTRLTVV.